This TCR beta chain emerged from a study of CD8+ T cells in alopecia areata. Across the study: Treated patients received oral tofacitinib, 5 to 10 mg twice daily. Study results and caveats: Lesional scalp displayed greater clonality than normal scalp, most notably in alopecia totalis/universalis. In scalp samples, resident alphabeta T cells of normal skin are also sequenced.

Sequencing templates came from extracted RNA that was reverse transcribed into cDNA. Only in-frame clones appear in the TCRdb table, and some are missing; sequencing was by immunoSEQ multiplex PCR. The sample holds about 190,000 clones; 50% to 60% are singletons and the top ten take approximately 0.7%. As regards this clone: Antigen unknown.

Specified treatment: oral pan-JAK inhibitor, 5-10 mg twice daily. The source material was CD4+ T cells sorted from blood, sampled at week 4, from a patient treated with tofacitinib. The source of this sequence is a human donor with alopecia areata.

Here the CDR3 DNA reads TGCGCCAGCAGTGAGCCTTTCCAGGGAAATCAGCCCCAGCATTTT. Amino acid sequence: CASSEPFQGNQPQHF. J is TRBJ1-5 and V is TRBV10-2; D possibly corresponds to TRBD1 (5 bases). Deletions cut 2 bases from V and 4 bases from J, with 12 bases between. The CDR3 has 15 residues. From germline, CDR1 is WSHSY and CDR2 SAAADI.